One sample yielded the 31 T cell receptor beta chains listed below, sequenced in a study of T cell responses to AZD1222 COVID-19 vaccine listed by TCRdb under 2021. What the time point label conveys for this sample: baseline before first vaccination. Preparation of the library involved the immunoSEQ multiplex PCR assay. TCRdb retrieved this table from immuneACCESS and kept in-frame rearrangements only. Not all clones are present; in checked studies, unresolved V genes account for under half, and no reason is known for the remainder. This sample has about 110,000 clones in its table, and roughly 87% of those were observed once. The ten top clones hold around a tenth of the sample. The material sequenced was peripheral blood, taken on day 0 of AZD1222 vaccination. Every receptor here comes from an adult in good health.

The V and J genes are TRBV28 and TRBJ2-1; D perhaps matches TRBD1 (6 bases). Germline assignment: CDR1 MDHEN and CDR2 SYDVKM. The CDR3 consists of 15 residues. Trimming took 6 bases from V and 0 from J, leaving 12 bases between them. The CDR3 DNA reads TGTGCCAGCAGACCACAGGGCTCCTCCTACAATGAGCAGTTCTTC. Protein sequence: CASRPQGSSYNEQFF.

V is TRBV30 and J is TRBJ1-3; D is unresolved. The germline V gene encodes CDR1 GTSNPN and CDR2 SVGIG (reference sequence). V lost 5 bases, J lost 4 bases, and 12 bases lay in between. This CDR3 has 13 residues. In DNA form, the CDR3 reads TGTGCCTGGCTCCAGGTTGTGGGAAACACCATATATTTT. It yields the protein CAWLQVVGNTIYF.

The CDR3 coding sequence is TGTGCCAGCAGCTCGGGGACAGGAAAAGATGAAGCTTTCTTT. Protein sequence: CASSSGTGKDEAFF. The chain recombines TRBV7-9 with TRBJ1-1; 8 nucleotides line up with TRBD1. J lost 7 bases, V lost 4 bases, and 8 bases had no gene match. CDR1 SEHNR and CDR2 FQNEAQ come from the germline V gene (reference sequence). The length of the CDR3 is 14 residues.

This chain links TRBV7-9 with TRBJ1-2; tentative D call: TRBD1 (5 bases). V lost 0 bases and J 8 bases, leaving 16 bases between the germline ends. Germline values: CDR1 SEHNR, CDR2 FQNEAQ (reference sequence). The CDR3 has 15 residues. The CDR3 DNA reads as TGTGCCAGCAGCTTAGCGAACGGGGGGGTAGAGGGCTACACCTTC. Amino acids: CASSLANGGVEGYTF.

CDR3 in DNA: TGTGCCAGCAGTCGGCGGGACAGGGGGCCGGAGGCTTTCTTT. Its protein is CASSRRDRGPEAFF. This rearrangement joins TRBV6-2 or TRBV6-3 to TRBJ1-1; 12 bases align to TRBD1. Germline CDR1 reads MNHEY; CDR2 reads SVGEGT. The CDR3 contains 14 residues. V was pared by 5 bases and J by 11 bases, with 9 bases of the junction left unmatched.

The CDR3 loop reads CASTGTGDTGELFF. The DNA of the CDR3 is TGTGCCAGCACGGGGACAGGGGACACCGGGGAGCTGTTTTTT. The chain employs TRBV6-5 and TRBJ2-2, with TRBD1 identical over 10 bases. After removal of 7 bases from V and 3 bases from J, the junction contained 2 bases not matched to a gene. CDR1 and CDR2 (germline): MNHEY, SVGAGI. The CDR3 has 14 amino acids.

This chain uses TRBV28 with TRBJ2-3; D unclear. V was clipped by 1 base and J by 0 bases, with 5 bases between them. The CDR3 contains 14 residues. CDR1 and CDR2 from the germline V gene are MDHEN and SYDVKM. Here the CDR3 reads CASSLFGSTDTQYF. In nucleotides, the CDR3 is TGTGCCAGCAGTTTATTTGGTAGCACAGATACGCAGTATTTT.

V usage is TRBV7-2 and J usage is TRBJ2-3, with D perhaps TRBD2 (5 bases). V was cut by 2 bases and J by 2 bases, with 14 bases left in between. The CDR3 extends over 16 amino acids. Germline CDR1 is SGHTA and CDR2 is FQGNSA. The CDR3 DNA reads TGTGCCAGCAGCTTACGGGGTGTCGGGGTCACAGATACGCAGTATTTT. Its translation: CASSLRGVGVTDTQYF.

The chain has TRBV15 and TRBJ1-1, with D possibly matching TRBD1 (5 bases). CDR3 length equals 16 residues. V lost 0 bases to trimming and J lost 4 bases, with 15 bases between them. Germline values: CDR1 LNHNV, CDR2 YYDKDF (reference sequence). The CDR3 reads CATSRDMRGFSTEAFF. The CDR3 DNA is TGTGCCACCAGCAGAGATATGAGGGGATTCTCCACTGAAGCTTTCTTT.

The CDR3 DNA reads as TGTGCCAGTAGTCTTAGGGTGGCGGGTGAGCAGTACTTC. It is translated as CASSLRVAGEQYF. The rearrangement uses TRBV19 and TRBJ2-7, with a possible D match to TRBD2 (5 bases). Germline V gives CDR1 LNHDA, CDR2 SQIVND (reference sequence). CDR3 size: 13 residues. V shed 5 bases and J shed 7 bases, with 15 bases lying between them.

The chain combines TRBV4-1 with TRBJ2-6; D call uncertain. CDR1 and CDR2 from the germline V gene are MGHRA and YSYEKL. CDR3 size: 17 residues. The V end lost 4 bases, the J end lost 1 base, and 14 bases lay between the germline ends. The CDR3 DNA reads TGCGCCAGCAGCCGCCTGGACGGAGCTTCTGGGGCCAACGTCCTGACTTTC. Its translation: CASSRLDGASGANVLTF.

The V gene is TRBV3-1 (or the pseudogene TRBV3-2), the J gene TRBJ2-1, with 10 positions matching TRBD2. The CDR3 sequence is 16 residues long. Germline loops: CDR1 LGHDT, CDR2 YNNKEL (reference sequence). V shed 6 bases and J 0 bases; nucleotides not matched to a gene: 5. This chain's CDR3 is CASSLLAGLSYNEQFF. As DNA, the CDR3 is TGTGCCAGCAGTCTACTAGCGGGACTCTCCTACAATGAGCAGTTCTTC.

CDR3 protein: CASSEDEGRELNEKLFF. The CDR3 nucleotides are TGTGCCAGCAGTGAAGACGAGGGGCGCGAGCTCAATGAAAAACTGTTTTTT. This sequence joins TRBV2 and TRBJ1-4; a possible D gene is TRBD1 (5 bases). V shed 1 base and J shed 5 bases, with 17 bases lying between them. The CDR3 covers 17 residues. The V gene's germline CDR1 is SNHLY and CDR2 FYNNEI.

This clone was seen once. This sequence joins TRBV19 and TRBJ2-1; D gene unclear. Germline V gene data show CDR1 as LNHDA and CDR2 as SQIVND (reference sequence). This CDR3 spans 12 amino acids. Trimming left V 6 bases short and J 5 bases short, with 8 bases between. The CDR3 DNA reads TGTGCCAGTAGAGACGGAAACAATGAGCAGTTCTTC. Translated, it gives CASRDGNNEQFF. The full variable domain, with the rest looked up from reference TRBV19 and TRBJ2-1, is DGGITQSPKYLFRKEGQNVTLSCEQNLNHDAMYWYRQDPGQGLRLIYYSQIVNDFQKGDIAEGYSVSREKKESFPLTVTSAQKNPTAFYLCASRDGNNEQFFGPGTRLTVL.

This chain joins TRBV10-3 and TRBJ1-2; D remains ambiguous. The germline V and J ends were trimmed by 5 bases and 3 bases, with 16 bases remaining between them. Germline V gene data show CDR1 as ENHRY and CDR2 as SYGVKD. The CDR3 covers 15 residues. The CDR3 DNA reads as TGTGCCATCAGTCGTCGGGGAGATCTGGACTATGGCTACACCTTC. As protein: CAISRRGDLDYGYTF.

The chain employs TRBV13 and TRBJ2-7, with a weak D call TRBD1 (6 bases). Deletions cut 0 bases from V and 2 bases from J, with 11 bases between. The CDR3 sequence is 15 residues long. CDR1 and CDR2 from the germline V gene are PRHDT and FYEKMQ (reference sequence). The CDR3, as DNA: TGTGCCAGCAGCTTAGGAACAGGGCTAACCTACGAGCAGTACTTC. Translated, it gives CASSLGTGLTYEQYF. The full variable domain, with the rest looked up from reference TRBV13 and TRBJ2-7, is AAGVIQSPRHLIKEKRETATLKCYPIPRHDTVYWYQQGPGQDPQFLISFYEKMQSDKGSIPDRFSAQQFSDYHSELNMSSLELGDSALYFCASSLGTGLTYEQYFGPGTRLTVT.

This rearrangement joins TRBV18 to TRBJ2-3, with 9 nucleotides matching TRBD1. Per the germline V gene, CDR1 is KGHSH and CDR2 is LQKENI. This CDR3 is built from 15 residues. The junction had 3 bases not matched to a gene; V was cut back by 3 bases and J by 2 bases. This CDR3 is CASSPTGGPTDTQYF. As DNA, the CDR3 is TGTGCCAGCTCACCGACAGGGGGACCCACAGATACGCAGTATTTT. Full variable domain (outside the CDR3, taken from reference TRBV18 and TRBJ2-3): NAGVMQNPRHLVRRRGQEARLRCSPMKGHSHVYWYRQLPEEGLKFMVYLQKENIIDESGMPKERFSAEFPKEGPSILRIQQVVRGDSAAYFCASSPTGGPTDTQYFGPGTRLTVL.

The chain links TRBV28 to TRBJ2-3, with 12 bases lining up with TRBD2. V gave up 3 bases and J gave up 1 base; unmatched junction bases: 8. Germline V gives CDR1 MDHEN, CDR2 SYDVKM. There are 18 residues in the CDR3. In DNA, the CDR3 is TGTGCCAGCAGTTTGGGTCTAGCGGGAGGGTTTGGCACAGATACGCAGTATTTT. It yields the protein CASSLGLAGGFGTDTQYF.

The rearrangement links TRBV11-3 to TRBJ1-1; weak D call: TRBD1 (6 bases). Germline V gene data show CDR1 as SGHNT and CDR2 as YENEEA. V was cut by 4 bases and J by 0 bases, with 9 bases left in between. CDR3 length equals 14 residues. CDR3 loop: CASSYGGVNTEAFF. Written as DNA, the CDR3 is TGTGCCAGCAGCTACGGGGGCGTGAACACTGAAGCTTTCTTT.

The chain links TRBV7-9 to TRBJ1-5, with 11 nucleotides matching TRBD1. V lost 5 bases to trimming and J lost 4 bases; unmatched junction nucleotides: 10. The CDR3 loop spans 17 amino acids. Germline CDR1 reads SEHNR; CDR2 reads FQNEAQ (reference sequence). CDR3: CASSTWTGGRLNQPQHF. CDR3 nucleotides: TGTGCCAGCAGCACTTGGACAGGGGGCCGCTTGAATCAGCCCCAGCATTTT. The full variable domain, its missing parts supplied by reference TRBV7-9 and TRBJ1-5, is DTGVSQNPRHKITKRGQNVTFRCDPISEHNRLYWYRQTLGQGPEFLTYFQNEAQLEKSRLLSDRFSAERPKGSFSTLEIQRTEQGDSAMYLCASSTWTGGRLNQPQHFGDGTRLSIL.

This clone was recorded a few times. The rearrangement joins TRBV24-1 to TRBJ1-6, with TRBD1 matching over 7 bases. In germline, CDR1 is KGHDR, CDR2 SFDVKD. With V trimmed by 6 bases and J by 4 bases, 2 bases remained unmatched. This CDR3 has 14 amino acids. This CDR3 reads CATSPGGYNSPLHF. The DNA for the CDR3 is TGTGCCACCAGTCCAGGGGGTTATAATTCACCCCTCCACTTT.

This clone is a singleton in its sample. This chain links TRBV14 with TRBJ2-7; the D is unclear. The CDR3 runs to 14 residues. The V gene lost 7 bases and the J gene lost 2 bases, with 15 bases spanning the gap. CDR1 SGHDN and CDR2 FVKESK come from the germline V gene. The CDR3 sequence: CASTSFQLPYEQYF. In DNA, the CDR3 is TGTGCCAGCACCTCGTTCCAACTCCCCTACGAGCAGTACTTC.

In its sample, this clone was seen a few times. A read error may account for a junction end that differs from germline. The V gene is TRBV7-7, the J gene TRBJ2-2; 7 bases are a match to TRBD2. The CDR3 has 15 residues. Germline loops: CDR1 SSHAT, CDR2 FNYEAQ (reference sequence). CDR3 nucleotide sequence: TGTGCTAGCAGCCAGCGGGAAGCAAACACCGGGGAGCTGTTTTTT. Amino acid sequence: CASSQREANTGELFF.

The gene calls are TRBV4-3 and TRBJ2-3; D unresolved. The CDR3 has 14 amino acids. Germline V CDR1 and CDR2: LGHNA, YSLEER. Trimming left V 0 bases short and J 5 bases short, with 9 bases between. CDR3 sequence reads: CASSQDPVGDTQYF. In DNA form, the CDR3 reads TGCGCCAGCAGCCAAGACCCAGTGGGAGATACGCAGTATTTT.

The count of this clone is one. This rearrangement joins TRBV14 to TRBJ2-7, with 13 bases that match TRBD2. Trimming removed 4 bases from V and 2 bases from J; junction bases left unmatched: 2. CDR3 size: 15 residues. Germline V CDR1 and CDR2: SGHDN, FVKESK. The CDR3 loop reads CASSLGLAGAYEQYF. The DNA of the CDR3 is TGTGCCAGCAGCCTTGGACTAGCGGGAGCCTACGAGCAGTACTTC.

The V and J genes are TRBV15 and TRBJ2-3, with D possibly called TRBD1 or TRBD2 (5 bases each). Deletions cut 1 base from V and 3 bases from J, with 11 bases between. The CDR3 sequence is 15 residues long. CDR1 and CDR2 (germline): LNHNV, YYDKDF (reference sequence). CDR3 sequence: CATSRGGAETDTQYF. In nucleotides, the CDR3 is TGTGCCACCAGCAGAGGAGGGGCCGAAACAGATACGCAGTATTTT.

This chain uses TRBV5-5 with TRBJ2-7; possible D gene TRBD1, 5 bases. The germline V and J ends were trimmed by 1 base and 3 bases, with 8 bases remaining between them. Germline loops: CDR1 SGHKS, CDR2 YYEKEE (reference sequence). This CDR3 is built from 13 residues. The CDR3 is CASSLRQGYEQYF. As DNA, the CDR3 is TGTGCCAGCAGCTTGAGGCAGGGCTACGAGCAGTACTTC.

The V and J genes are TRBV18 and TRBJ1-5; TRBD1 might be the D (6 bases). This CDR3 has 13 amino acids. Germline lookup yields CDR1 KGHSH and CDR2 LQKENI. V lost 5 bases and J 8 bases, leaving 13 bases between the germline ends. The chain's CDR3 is CASSRTAEEPQHF. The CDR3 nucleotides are TGTGCCAGCTCAAGGACAGCAGAGGAGCCCCAGCATTTT.

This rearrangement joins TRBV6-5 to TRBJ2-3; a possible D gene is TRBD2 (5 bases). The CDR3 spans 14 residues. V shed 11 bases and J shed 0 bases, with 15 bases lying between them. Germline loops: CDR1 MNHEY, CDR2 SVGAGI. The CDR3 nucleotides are TGTGCCTCTCGCACCAGCGGTAGCACAGATACGCAGTATTTT. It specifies CASRTSGSTDTQYF.

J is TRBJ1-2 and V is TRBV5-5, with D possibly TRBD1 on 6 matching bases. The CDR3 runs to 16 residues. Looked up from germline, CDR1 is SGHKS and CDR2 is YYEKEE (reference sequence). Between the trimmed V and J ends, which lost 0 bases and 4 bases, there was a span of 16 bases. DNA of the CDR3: TGTGCCAGCAGCTTGGAAAACAGGGTCGCCAGCTATGGCTACACCTTC. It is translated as CASSLENRVASYGYTF.

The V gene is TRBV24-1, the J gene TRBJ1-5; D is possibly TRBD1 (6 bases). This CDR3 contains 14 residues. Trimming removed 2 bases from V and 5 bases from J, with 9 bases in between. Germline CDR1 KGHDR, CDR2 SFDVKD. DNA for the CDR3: TGTGCCACCAGTGATTCAGGGGTCCATCAGCCCCAGCATTTT. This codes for CATSDSGVHQPQHF.